Listed below are T cell receptor beta chains from one sample, sequenced in a study of early T cells in non-severe SARS-CoV-2 infection. TCRdb fed the 5' RACE reads into MiXCR, producing one record per CDR3 protein. The sample holds about 85,000 distinct CDR3 sequences, around 14% seen once. Sequencing was carried out using whole blood. These receptors came from an adult who was a healthcare worker with PCR-confirmed SARS-CoV-2 infection or an uninfected control (not recorded which). The CDR3 runs from the conserved cysteine through the conserved F or W. A D gene is named only where the DNA matches it firmly. Size is stated for part of the rows, as once, few or many counts, or as a class when the clone is expanded.

TRBD1	TRBV12-3/TRBV12-4	few	TRBJ2-7	14	CASSWTGSSYEQYF	TGTGCCAGCAGCTGGACAGGGAGCTCCTACGAGCAGTACTTC
.	TRBV29-1	few	TRBJ1-1	13	CSAQTGGNTEAFF	TGCAGCGCCCAAACCGGGGGAAACACTGAAGCTTTCTTT
.	TRBV2	few	TRBJ2-1	12	CASRAALNEQFF	TGTGCCAGCAGGGCAGCTCTAAATGAGCAGTTCTTC
TRBD1	TRBV12-3/TRBV12-4	many	TRBJ2-7	16	CASSLWTGTGSYEQYF	TGTGCCAGCAGCTTATGGACCGGGACAGGATCTTACGAGCAGTACTTC
TRBD2	TRBV7-9	.	TRBJ2-1	16	CASSSPSGSTGNEQFF	TGTGCCAGCAGCTCGCCGAGCGGGAGTACCGGCAATGAGCAGTTCTTC
TRBD1	TRBV27	few	TRBJ2-1	11	CASSTGAEQFF	TGTGCCAGCAGTACAGGGGCTGAGCAGTTCTTC
.	TRBV19	.	TRBJ1-5	15	CASSFREGGNQPQHF	TGTGCCAGTTCATTCAGGGAGGGTGGAAATCAGCCCCAGCATTTT
.	TRBV5-1	few	TRBJ2-2	13	CASSLVQTGELFF	TGCGCCAGCAGCTTGGTACAGACCGGGGAGCTGTTTTTT
.	TRBV25-1	.	TRBJ2-2	18	CASSEYQGSKANTGELFF	TGTGCCAGCAGTGAATATCAGGGCAGTAAAGCGAACACCGGGGAGCTGTTTTTT
.	TRBV5-4	.	TRBJ2-3	15	CASSLGGTGTDTQYF	TGTGCCAGCAGCTTGGGCGGGACGGGCACAGATACGCAGTATTTT
.	TRBV19	few	TRBJ2-3	14	CASSRGPTGDTQYF	TGTGCCAGTAGTAGGGGACCCACGGGGGATACGCAGTATTTT
.	TRBV7-9	many	TRBJ1-1	13	CASSLGPETEAFF	TGTGCCAGCAGCTTAGGTCCGGAAACTGAAGCTTTCTTT
TRBD1	TRBV29-1	.	TRBJ2-1	15	CSVDPSGQKYNEQFF	TGCAGCGTTGACCCATCGGGACAGAAATACAATGAGCAGTTCTTC
TRBD2	TRBV5-4	.	TRBJ2-3	15	CASSVKRERTDTQYF	TGTGCCAGCAGCGTAAAGCGGGAGCGGACAGATACGCAGTATTTT
.	TRBV5-5	few	TRBJ2-3	14	CASSLGQAGNTQYF	TGTGCCAGCAGCTTGGGACAGGCCGGGAATACGCAGTATTTT
.	TRBV12-3/TRBV12-4	many	TRBJ2-1	12	CASSPSANEQFF	TGTGCCAGCAGCCCATCCGCCAATGAGCAGTTCTTC
.	TRBV6-1	once	TRBJ1-1	13	CASSALMNTEAFF	TGTGCCAGCAGTGCGCTAATGAACACTGAAGCTTTCTTT
.	TRBV7-2	few	TRBJ1-2	17	CATTLQREGLFFYGYTF	TGTGCCACCACCCTACAGAGGGAGGGCCTTTTCTTCTATGGCTACACCTTC
.	TRBV20-1	.	TRBJ2-7	12	CSASLLLAEQYF	TGCAGTGCTAGTCTTTTGCTAGCCGAGCAGTACTTC
.	TRBV9	.	TRBJ1-3	18	CASSVEGGGRFSGNTIYF	TGTGCCAGCAGCGTAGAGGGCGGGGGACGGTTCTCTGGAAACACCATATATTTT
.	TRBV5-1	once	TRBJ2-7	14	CASSLGLNLHEQYF	TGCGCCAGCAGCTTGGGACTGAACCTCCACGAGCAGTACTTC
.	TRBV29-1	.	TRBJ2-1	14	CSVAYWSGVGEQFF	TGCAGCGTTGCATACTGGTCTGGCGTCGGTGAGCAGTTCTTC
TRBD1	TRBV14	.	TRBJ2-5	15	CASSPRNRGLETQYF	TGTGCCAGCAGCCCCCGGAACAGGGGGCTAGAGACCCAGTACTTC
TRBD2	TRBV9	few	TRBJ2-1	15	CASSATTSGDNEQFF	TGTGCCAGCAGCGCCACGACTAGCGGGGATAATGAGCAGTTCTTC
TRBD1	TRBV3-1	many	TRBJ1-2	15	CASSHPGTGYYGYTF	TGTGCCAGCAGCCATCCCGGGACAGGGTATTATGGCTACACCTTC
TRBD1	TRBV20-1	.	TRBJ2-7	13	CSAGRDRGDEQYF	TGCAGTGCTGGGAGGGACAGGGGGGACGAGCAGTACTTC
TRBD1	TRBV2	.	TRBJ2-1	13	CATRDSRFSEQFF	TGTGCCACCCGGGACAGTCGCTTTTCTGAGCAGTTCTTC
.	TRBV19	.	TRBJ2-7	15	CASSIGQVEAYEQYF	TGTGCCAGTAGTATAGGACAGGTGGAGGCCTACGAGCAGTACTTC
TRBD1	TRBV19	.	TRBJ2-3	15	CASRGQGASTDTQYF	TGTGCCAGTAGGGGACAGGGGGCAAGCACAGATACGCAGTATTTT
TRBD2	TRBV4-1	.	TRBJ2-2	18	CASSRHAGTSGSAGELFF	TGCGCCAGCAGCCGGCACGCAGGGACTAGCGGGAGCGCCGGGGAGCTGTTTTTT
TRBD2	TRBV5-1	.	TRBJ2-7	13	CASSSGGPYEQYF	TGCGCCAGCAGCAGCGGGGGCCCCTACGAGCAGTACTTC
TRBD1	TRBV6-6	few	TRBJ1-2	18	CASSLTGTGAEEYYGYTF	TGTGCCAGCAGTTTAACCGGGACAGGGGCCGAAGAGTACTATGGCTACACCTTC
.	TRBV24-1	few	TRBJ2-7	13	CATSDTDEDEQYF	TGTGCCACCAGTGATACCGACGAGGACGAGCAGTACTTC
TRBD2	TRBV11-3	few	TRBJ2-5	13	CASSASGQETQYF	TGTGCCAGCAGCGCTAGCGGCCAAGAGACCCAGTACTTC
TRBD2	TRBV11-2	.	TRBJ2-3	16	CASSWTSGGSTDTQYF	TGTGCCAGCAGCTGGACTAGCGGAGGCAGCACAGATACGCAGTATTTT
.	TRBV4-1	medium-sized	TRBJ2-1	15	CASRDSPGTSNEQFF	TGCGCCAGCCGCGATAGTCCCGGGACATCCAATGAGCAGTTCTTC